Below are 12 T cell receptor beta chains sequenced from a single sample in a study of T cell clones after liver transplantation (dated by TCRdb to 2018 to 2020). The library was generated by the immunoSEQ multiplex PCR assay. Not all clones reach the TCRdb copy of this immuneACCESS table, which keeps in-frame sequences only. Checked studies attribute under half of the gap to unresolved V genes and leave the rest unexplained. The sample profile shows about 45,000 clones; approximately 86% of them were found once. More than 2% of the sample comes from the top ten. The sample in question was CD4+ T cells from blood, obtained 24 months after liver transplant. The receptor source for this set is a human patient who received a liver transplant. Following a transplant, some T cells may be graft donor cells, not patient cells.

The V call is TRBV14, the J call TRBJ1-5, with a possible D match to TRBD1 (5 bases). Per germline, CDR1 SGHDN and CDR2 FVKESK. The CDR3 sequence is 16 residues long. V was trimmed by 4 bases and J by 1 base, leaving 14 bases between them. Here the CDR3 DNA reads TGTGCCAGCAGCCGGTTGGGAGGACACAGCAATCAGCCCCAGCATTTT. It translates to CASSRLGGHSNQPQHF.

This clone occurred once. V and J are TRBV4-2 and TRBJ1-4; D possibly corresponds to TRBD1 (5 bases). The CDR3 contains 15 residues. V shed 1 base and J shed 8 bases, with 14 bases lying between them. Germline assignment: CDR1 LGHNA and CDR2 YNFKEQ. The chain's CDR3 is CASSQGLGVTEKLFF. CDR3 nucleotides: TGTGCCAGCAGCCAAGGATTGGGGGTAACGGAAAAACTGTTTTTT.

The V and J genes are TRBV4-2 and TRBJ2-5, with 9 nucleotides matching TRBD1. CDR1 and CDR2 from the germline V gene are LGHNA and YNFKEQ. The CDR3 runs to 15 residues. V lost 4 bases, J lost 5 bases, and 8 bases stayed unmatched. This CDR3 is CASSRYRGRDETQYF. The DNA of the CDR3 is TGTGCCAGCAGCCGCTACAGGGGGCGCGATGAGACCCAGTACTTC.

V usage is TRBV30 and J usage is TRBJ1-2; TRBD1 agrees at 7 bases. The trim removed 3 bases at V and 8 bases at J, leaving 12 bases unmatched. This CDR3 is 14 amino acids long. CDR1 and CDR2 (germline): GTSNPN, SVGIG (reference sequence). DNA of the CDR3: TGTGCCTGGAGGGAAAAGGGGGCGTGGGGCGGCTACACCTTC. This encodes CAWREKGAWGGYTF.

The chain carries TRBV5-1 and TRBJ2-3; no clear D. The CDR3 length is 12 residues. Trimming stripped 4 bases from V and 6 bases from J, with 9 bases between. CDR1 is SGHRS, CDR2 YFSETQ, per germline. CDR3 sequence reads: CASSLFMDTQYF. CDR3 in DNA: TGCGCCAGCAGCCTCTTTATGGATACGCAGTATTTT.

This chain joins TRBV28 and TRBJ1-2; D unclear. Trimming took off 6 bases at V and 2 bases at J, with 13 bases between the two ends. This CDR3 has 14 residues. Germline V gene data show CDR1 as MDHEN and CDR2 as SYDVKM. This CDR3 reads CASSVSGENYGYTF. In DNA, the CDR3 is TGTGCCAGCAGCGTATCCGGAGAGAACTATGGCTACACCTTC.

This clone has a handful of counts. This chain links TRBV14 with TRBJ1-1; no definite D call. Germline CDR1 reads SGHDN; CDR2 reads FVKESK. V shed 4 bases and J shed 0 bases, with 6 bases lying between them. The CDR3 is made up of 13 amino acids. CDR3 nucleotide sequence: TGTGCCAGCAGCCGGAACATGAACACTGAAGCTTTCTTT. Amino acid sequence: CASSRNMNTEAFF.

V usage is TRBV11-1 and J usage is TRBJ2-6; 9 positions match TRBD1. Germline-derived CDR1 and CDR2 are SGHAT and FQDESV (reference sequence). The CDR3 runs to 17 residues. Trimming at V came to 5 bases and at J to 0 bases, leaving 5 bases not matched to a gene. The CDR3: CASSRDRAPSGANVLTF. Here the CDR3 DNA reads TGTGCCAGCAGCCGGGACAGGGCCCCCTCTGGGGCCAACGTCCTGACTTTC.

This sequence joins TRBV7-2 and TRBJ2-2; D ambiguous. This CDR3 region has 15 residues. V was shortened by 2 bases and J by 7 bases, with 14 bases between the two germline ends. CDR1 is SGHTA, CDR2 FQGNSA, per germline. CDR3 sequence (DNA): TGTGCCAGCAGCTTAAATCCGGGTCTACGCGGGGAGCTGTTTTTT. Translating gives CASSLNPGLRGELFF.

This chain uses TRBV5-6 with TRBJ2-7; 10 bases are shared with TRBD1. This CDR3 region has 15 residues. Per the germline V gene, CDR1 is SGHDT and CDR2 is YYEEEE. The junction had 6 bases not matched to a gene; V was cut back by 3 bases and J by 3 bases. CDR3 loop: CASSSGTGAFYEQYF. The DNA for the CDR3 is TGTGCCAGCAGCTCCGGGACAGGGGCATTCTACGAGCAGTACTTC.

This clone has just one count. V is TRBV18 and J is TRBJ2-7; 9 nucleotides line up with TRBD1. The length of the CDR3 is 16 residues. Trimming took 6 bases from V and 5 from J; bases not matched to a gene: 14. Germline V gene lookup returns CDR1 KGHSH and CDR2 LQKENI. The CDR3 region has the DNA TGTGCCAGCTCCCCAACCGGACAGGGGCGGGCCGACGAGCAGTACTTC. Translating gives CASSPTGQGRADEQYF.

The rearrangement links TRBV5-1 to TRBJ1-6, with TRBD1 matching 9 bases. Germline V gene lookup returns CDR1 SGHRS and CDR2 YFSETQ. This CDR3 comprises 15 residues. V was pared by 0 bases and J by 10 bases, with 5 bases of the junction left unmatched. In DNA, the CDR3 is TGCGCCAGCAGCTTGGACGGGACAGGGAGATCACCCCTCCACTTT. It translates to CASSLDGTGRSPLHF. The entire variable domain, with the rest obtained from reference TRBV5-1 and TRBJ1-6, is as follows: KAGVTQTPRYLIKTRGQQVTLSCSPISGHRSVSWYQQTPGQGLQFLFEYFSETQRNKGNFPGRFSGRQFSNSRSEMNVSTLELGDSALYLCASSLDGTGRSPLHFGNGTRLTVT.